These 25 T cell receptor beta chains share one sample of origin, sequenced in a study of molecular identifiers for immune sequencing clone quantification (dated by TCRdb to the late 2010s). Library preparation employed PCR. The sample was run on a NextSeq 500. TCRdb applied fastp at Q25 and MiXCR to the public reads, then kept only in-frame beta chains. Records with the same CDR3 protein are collapsed into one entry carrying the most frequent genes and DNA. The sample records about 630,000 distinct CDR3 sequences, approximately 24% of which are singletons. About 0.84% of the sample is in the top ten clones. The sample comprised naive CD8+ T cells from blood, with Jurkat cell RNA spiked in. This sample's cell subset or site label indicates: FACS-sorted CD8+CD4-CCR7+CD45RA+ naive T cells. All receptors come from a human donor in good health. Some libraries in this study had Jurkat cell RNA spiked in.

As regards this clonotype: Given a much more abundant clone one base away, this may be a read error. V is TRBV6-2 or TRBV6-3 and J is TRBJ1-1, with a weak D call TRBD1 (5 bases). V lost 5 bases and J 2 bases, leaving 15 bases between the germline ends. This CDR3 has 15 amino acids. CDR1 and CDR2 from the germline V gene are MNHEY and SVGEGT. CDR3 region: CASSDGDGKNTEAFF. In nucleotides, the CDR3 is TGTGCCAGCAGTGACGGGGACGGCAAAAACACTGAAGCTTTCTTT.

The rearrangement joins TRBV7-9 to TRBJ2-1, with D uncertain. V lost 1 base and J lost 4, with 14 bases in between. The CDR3 contains 16 residues. Germline V CDR1 and CDR2: SEHNR, FQNEAQ (reference sequence). The CDR3 here is CASSLGSGLIYNEQFF. CDR3 nucleotide sequence: TGTGCCAGCAGCTTAGGTAGTGGATTAATATACAATGAGCAGTTCTTC.

Many counts were recorded for this clonotype. The chain couples TRBV13 to TRBJ1-6, with D tentatively TRBD1 (5 bases). This CDR3 is 17 amino acids long. Germline V gives CDR1 PRHDT, CDR2 FYEKMQ (reference sequence). Trimming left V 0 bases short and J 0 bases short, with 9 bases between. CDR3 bases: TGTGCCAGCAGCTTAGGCCGGGACGGCTCCTATAATTCACCCCTCCACTTT. Translated: CASSLGRDGSYNSPLHF.

This clonotype was recorded many times. V usage is TRBV5-6 and J usage is TRBJ1-1; unclear D gene. Germline V gene lookup returns CDR1 SGHDT and CDR2 YYEEEE. The CDR3 is 15 amino acids. V was trimmed by 4 bases and J by 7 bases, leaving 20 bases between them. The CDR3 nucleotides read TGTGCCAGCAGCACTACACAGAGGTCTAGGGTTGAAGCTTTCTTT. Translating it yields CASSTTQRSRVEAFF.

In its sample, this clonotype was seen many times. The chain employs TRBV20-1 and TRBJ2-7, with TRBD1 matching over 8 bases. The J segment lost 3 bases and the V segment lost 6 bases, leaving 7 bases of the junction unmatched. Germline CDR1 reads DFQATT; CDR2 reads SNEGSKA (reference sequence). This CDR3 contains 13 residues. The CDR3: CSAADRELYEQYF. CDR3 DNA sequence: TGCAGTGCCGCGGACAGGGAGCTCTACGAGCAGTACTTC.

This clonotype was counted at least ten times. The V gene is TRBV14, the J gene TRBJ2-3; D possibly matches TRBD1 or TRBD2 (5 bases each). The germline CDR1 and CDR2 sequences are SGHDN and FVKESK. Trimming removed 3 bases from V and 6 bases from J, with 16 bases in between. The CDR3 is made up of 15 amino acids. The CDR3 DNA reads as TGTGCCAGCAGCCAGGACGGCAGGGACGTGGATACGCAGTATTTT. It codes for CASSQDGRDVDTQYF.

The table lists this clonotype with a few counts. The rearrangement links TRBV5-1 to TRBJ2-1; TRBD1 agrees at 10 bases. Germline CDR1 is SGHRS and CDR2 is YFSETQ. The CDR3 runs to 15 residues. V was pared by 6 bases and J by 5 bases, with 8 bases of the junction left unmatched. For the CDR3, the DNA is TGCGCCAGCACACCGGGACAGGGGAAGAACAATGAGCAGTTCTTC. It translates to CASTPGQGKNNEQFF.

Ten or more counts support this clonotype. The V call is TRBV20-1, the J call TRBJ1-1; D not certain. Looked up from germline, CDR1 is DFQATT and CDR2 is SNEGSKA (reference sequence). This CDR3 is 16 amino acids long. The V end lost 5 bases, the J end lost 4 bases, and 23 bases lay between the germline ends. CDR3 sequence reads: CSAERLLGSGFTEAFF. The CDR3 DNA follows: TGCAGTGCTGAAAGATTATTGGGTTCGGGGTTCACTGAAGCTTTCTTT.

Many counts were recorded for this clonotype. V and J are TRBV27 and TRBJ2-6; unclear D gene. CDR1 is MNHEY and CDR2 is SMNVEV in the germline V gene (reference sequence). Trimming removed 5 bases at V and 4 bases at J, with 9 bases between. This CDR3 comprises 14 residues. CDR3 sequence: CASSPYSGANVLTF. The CDR3 nucleotides are TGTGCCAGCAGTCCCTACTCGGGGGCCAACGTCCTGACTTTC.

This clonotype was seen ten or more times. This chain links TRBV29-1 with TRBJ2-1; no clear D. CDR3 length: 12 amino acids. V dropped 7 bases and J dropped 7 bases, with 14 bases sitting between them. Germline V lookup: CDR1 SQVTM, CDR2 ANQGSEA. CDR3 sequence reads: CSAAFLGNEQFF. Here the CDR3 DNA reads TGCAGCGCAGCATTTTTAGGGAATGAGCAGTTCTTC.

This clonotype was recorded many times. The V and J genes are TRBV10-3 and TRBJ2-7; D remains ambiguous. Germline loops: CDR1 ENHRY, CDR2 SYGVKD. The CDR3 is 12 amino acids. V was shortened by 5 bases and J by 5 bases, with 10 bases between the two germline ends. This CDR3 is CAISRDGNEQYF. As DNA, the CDR3 is TGTGCCATCAGTAGAGATGGGAACGAGCAGTACTTC.

This clonotype was observed a few times. The chain employs TRBV15 and TRBJ2-5; 7 nucleotides line up with TRBD2. The J segment lost 4 bases and the V segment lost 0 bases, leaving 5 bases of the junction unmatched. Per germline, CDR1 LNHNV and CDR2 YYDKDF (reference sequence). The length of the CDR3 is 15 residues. The CDR3 region is CATSRDITGGETQYF. In DNA, the CDR3 is TGTGCCACCAGCAGAGATATAACGGGAGGAGAGACCCAGTACTTC.

The chain joins TRBV7-9 to TRBJ1-2; TRBD1 aligns across 9 bases. The J segment lost 2 bases and the V segment lost 5 bases, leaving 6 bases of the junction unmatched. Germline V gene lookup returns CDR1 SEHNR and CDR2 FQNEAQ (reference sequence). CDR3 size: 15 residues. In DNA form, the CDR3 reads TGTGCCAGCAGCCAGACACAGGGGGCAAACTATGGCTACACCTTC. The encoded protein is CASSQTQGANYGYTF.

This clonotype was observed at least ten times. The chain employs TRBV7-9 and TRBJ2-3; perhaps TRBD2 as D (6 bases). Per the germline V gene, CDR1 is SEHNR and CDR2 is FQNEAQ (reference sequence). This CDR3 region has 16 residues. The ends were cut back, 5 bases at V and 4 bases at J, with 19 bases in the middle. CDR3 bases: TGTGCCAGCAGCCCGCCATCGGGAGAATTGGCAGATACGCAGTATTTT. It is translated as CASSPPSGELADTQYF.

Only a few counts were recorded for this clonotype. The rearrangement links TRBV3-1 to TRBJ2-7; 7 bases are a match to TRBD1. The CDR3 is made up of 16 amino acids. The V segment lost 5 bases and the J segment 2 bases; nucleotides outside the gene matches: 12. Per germline, CDR1 LGHDT and CDR2 YNNKEL (reference sequence). CDR3: CASSSRTGSETYEQYF. The CDR3 DNA sequence: TGTGCCAGCAGCTCCCGGACAGGCTCAGAAACCTACGAGCAGTACTTC.

This clonotype was picked up a small number of times. The V and J genes are TRBV23-1 and TRBJ1-1, with a possible D match to TRBD1 (5 bases). TRBV23-1 qualifies as an ORF whose function is uncertain. Trimming pared 7 bases from V and 0 bases from J, leaving 30 bases between. This CDR3 contains 20 residues. DNA for the CDR3: TGCGCCAGCACCCCCCGCAGGGACGGACCACCGAGTCCGATGAACACTGAAGCTTTCTTT. Its protein product is CASTPRRDGPPSPMNTEAFF.

A word on this clonotype: The junction differs from germline at one of its ends, possibly a read error. This chain links TRBV6-2 or TRBV6-3 with TRBJ2-7; D perhaps matches TRBD1 (5 bases). CDR1 is MNHEY and CDR2 is SVGEGT in the germline V gene. CDR3 size: 12 residues. CDR3 amino acids: CASSLRGYEQHF. CDR3 DNA sequence: TGTGCCAGCAGCCTAAGGGGCTACGAGCAGCACTTC.

This clonotype has at least ten counts. The chain couples TRBV30 to TRBJ2-3; 10 bases match TRBD2. Germline assignment: CDR1 GTSNPN and CDR2 SVGIG (reference sequence). V dropped 1 base and J dropped 5; count of bases not matched to a gene: 6. The CDR3 has 15 residues. For the CDR3, the DNA is TGTGCCTGGAGTGCGCTAGCGGGAGCGATAGATACGCAGTATTTT. This codes for CAWSALAGAIDTQYF.

A word on this clonotype: A much larger clone sits a single nucleotide away, making a read error possible. J is TRBJ1-4 and V is TRBV6-6; D is unclear. This CDR3 is built from 14 residues. Germline CDR1 reads MNHNY; CDR2 reads SVGAGI (reference sequence). V was cut by 4 bases and J by 0 bases, with 6 bases left in between. The CDR3 loop reads CASSCTATNEKLFF. In DNA, the CDR3 is TGTGCCAGCAGTTGCACAGCAACTAATGAAAAACTGTTTTTT.

This clonotype appeared once. This may be a read error: a much more frequent sequence differs by one nucleotide. The genes are TRBV25-1 and TRBJ2-1, with a weak D call TRBD2 (6 bases). The germline V gene has CDR1 MGHDK and CDR2 SYGVNS. The length of the CDR3 is 11 residues. CDR3 coding DNA: TGTGCCAGCAGGATCGGGGGTGAGCAGTCCTTC. Translated, it gives CASRIGGEQSF.

This clonotype was seen more than once but under ten times. V and J are TRBV6-5 and TRBJ1-2; perhaps TRBD1 as D (6 bases). CDR3 length: 15 amino acids. Germline V gives CDR1 MNHEY, CDR2 SVGAGI. Trimming took off 0 bases at V and 5 bases at J, with 13 bases between the two ends. The CDR3 DNA reads as TGTGCCAGCAGTTACTCCGCCAGGGGTTTTTATGGCTACACCTTC. Residues: CASSYSARGFYGYTF.

This clonotype was detected many times. The chain carries TRBV20-1 and TRBJ2-5; 10 nucleotides agree with TRBD2. The CDR3 totals 17 residues. V trimming: 6 bases; J trimming: 0 bases; junction bases outside the gene matches: 13. The germline CDR1 and CDR2 sequences are DFQATT and SNEGSKA (reference sequence). CDR3 residues: CSATGEPSGRDQETQYF. CDR3 coding DNA: TGCAGTGCCACCGGGGAGCCTAGCGGGAGAGACCAAGAGACCCAGTACTTC.

This clonotype was recorded at least ten times. The chain carries TRBV20-1 and TRBJ2-3; 10 nucleotides line up with TRBD2. This CDR3 is built from 16 residues. Germline CDR1 reads DFQATT; CDR2 reads SNEGSKA (reference sequence). Trimming at V came to 0 bases and at J to 7 bases, leaving 10 bases not matched to a gene. CDR3 sequence: CSARDTTGTSANTQYF. In nucleotides, the CDR3 is TGCAGTGCTAGAGATACGACAGGGACTAGCGCCAATACGCAGTATTTT.

This clonotype has more than one count but fewer than ten. The CDR3 here is CASSVDAGAYTSTDTQYF. CDR3 nucleotide sequence: TGTGCCAGCAGCGTAGATGCGGGGGCCTATACTAGCACAGATACGCAGTATTTT. The V gene is TRBV9, the J gene TRBJ2-3; D might be TRBD2 (7 bases). There are 18 residues in the CDR3. Germline lookup yields CDR1 SGDLS and CDR2 YYNGEE. Trimming stripped 0 bases from V and 0 bases from J, with 17 bases between.

In this sample, this clonotype turned up once. This sequence may be a read error, since a much larger clone differs from it by one base. The rearrangement links TRBV28 to TRBJ2-6; weak D call: TRBD1 (5 bases). The length of the CDR3 is 13 residues. Germline assignment: CDR1 MDHEN and CDR2 SYDVKM. The CDR3 protein is CASHTSGANDLTF. The CDR3 DNA follows: TGTGCCAGCCACACTTCTGGGGCCAACGACCTGACTTTC.